This T cell receptor beta chain was identified during a study of immune evolution from preneoplasia to lung adenocarcinoma. The study's findings and limits: Top clone frequencies peaked in normal lung, apparently declining through invasive adenocarcinoma.

Comment on this clone: The antigen remains undetermined.

This CDR3 comprises 11 residues. Trimming took off 3 bases at V and 6 bases at J, with 9 bases between the two ends. CDR1 and CDR2 from the germline V gene are DFQATT and SNEGSKA (reference sequence). Patient tissue came from resections in Japan or China, 2014–2017. Produced via immunoSEQ multiplex PCR; TCRdb's table is partial and in-frame only. Of fewer than 9,000 clones in the sample, just under 80% were seen once. This sequence joins TRBV20-1 and TRBJ2-7; D not certain. The clonotype originates from a person between 70 and 80 years old with lung adenocarcinoma. Sample: FFPE adjacent normal lung tissue. The CDR3 DNA reads TGCAGTGCTAGTTCCCGGTCCGAGCAGTACTTC. Translation gives CSASSRSEQYF.